The 27 T cell receptor beta chains listed next were all sequenced from one sample in a study of CD8+ T cells in alopecia areata. In each case, RNA was isolated and then reverse transcribed into cDNA as the sequencing template. Clones were sequenced by immunoSEQ multiplex PCR, and TCRdb holds only the in-frame ones, with some missing. The sample shows around 80,000 clones, roughly 47% of them seen only once. Sequencing was carried out using NKG2D-high CD8+ T cells sorted from blood. These receptors all come from a human donor with alopecia areata.

V gene TRBV28 combines with J gene TRBJ1-2; tentative D call: TRBD1 (6 bases). The germline gives CDR1 MDHEN, CDR2 SYDVKM. The V end was cut by 8 bases, the J end by 4 bases, with 11 bases between. The length of the CDR3 is 12 residues. CDR3 sequence (DNA): TGTGCCAGCTCTACAGGGTTCTATGGCTACACCTTC. This encodes CASSTGFYGYTF.

This chain joins TRBV29-1 and TRBJ2-7, with 9 bases lining up with TRBD1. The germline gives CDR1 SQVTM, CDR2 ANQGSEA. This CDR3 contains 13 residues. Trimming removed 7 bases from V and 3 bases from J; junction bases left unmatched: 7. CDR3 sequence (DNA): TGCAGCGGCGGGGACAGGGAAGACTACGAGCAGTACTTC. Amino acids: CSGGDREDYEQYF.

This clone showed up just a few times. The CDR3 loop reads CSVRTPGLFANVLTF. CDR3 coding DNA: TGCAGCGTTCGGACACCCGGCTTGTTCGCCAACGTCCTGACTTTC. This chain links TRBV29-1 with TRBJ2-6; possibly TRBD1 for D (5 bases). V was trimmed by 5 bases and J by 7 bases, leaving 18 bases between them. The germline gives CDR1 SQVTM, CDR2 ANQGSEA. The CDR3 extends over 15 amino acids.

The gene calls are TRBV30 and TRBJ2-1, with unresolved D. Germline CDR1 is GTSNPN and CDR2 is SVGIG (reference sequence). The CDR3 extends over 13 amino acids. Between the trimmed V and J ends, which lost 0 bases and 5 bases, there was a span of 8 bases. The CDR3 spells CAWSVTQDNEQFF. The CDR3 region has the DNA TGTGCCTGGAGTGTAACTCAGGACAATGAGCAGTTCTTC.

This chain connects TRBV5-1 to TRBJ2-7, with a possible D match to TRBD2 (6 bases). CDR3 length equals 16 residues. CDR1 and CDR2 (germline): SGHRS, YFSETQ. Between the trimmed V and J ends, which lost 1 base and 1 base, there was a span of 15 bases. The CDR3 loop reads CASSLLWGEQSYEQYF. DNA of the CDR3: TGCGCCAGCAGCTTGCTCTGGGGGGAACAGTCCTACGAGCAGTACTTC.

This clone occurred a few times. The chain combines TRBV29-1 with TRBJ2-1; 12 nucleotides agree with TRBD1. Germline lookup yields CDR1 SQVTM and CDR2 ANQGSEA. Trimming at V came to 1 base and at J to 1 base, leaving 2 bases not matched to a gene. The CDR3 is 16 amino acids. The CDR3 spells CSVEGGQGASYNEQFF. The CDR3 nucleotides are TGCAGCGTTGAAGGGGGACAGGGGGCTTCCTACAATGAGCAGTTCTTC.

The chain is built from TRBV2 and TRBJ1-1, with unresolved D. V lost 7 bases and J lost 6, with 6 bases in between. The CDR3 length is 10 residues. The germline V gene has CDR1 SNHLY and CDR2 FYNNEI. CDR3 in DNA: TGTGCCAGCAACTATCCTGAAGCTTTCTTT. Its translation: CASNYPEAFF.

The chain recombines TRBV6-6 with TRBJ1-4, with D possibly matching TRBD1 (5 bases). Trimming took 5 bases from V and 6 from J, leaving 16 bases between them. Germline loops: CDR1 MNHNY, CDR2 SVGAGI (reference sequence). CDR3 length: 15 amino acids. CDR3 residues: CASSPRVREDEKLFF. CDR3 bases: TGTGCCAGCAGTCCCAGGGTCCGGGAGGATGAAAAACTGTTTTTT.

This rearrangement joins TRBV29-1 to TRBJ1-2; 7 positions match TRBD1. V shed 3 bases, J shed 4 bases, and the junction held 2 bases outside the gene matches. The CDR3 loop spans 12 amino acids. Looked up from germline, CDR1 is SQVTM and CDR2 is ANQGSEA. CDR3 residues: CSVDRGGYGYTF. DNA for the CDR3: TGCAGCGTTGACAGGGGGGGCTATGGCTACACCTTC.

The rearrangement links TRBV5-1 to TRBJ2-1, with TRBD2 as a possible D gene (5 bases). The V gene's germline CDR1 is SGHRS and CDR2 YFSETQ. CDR3 length: 14 amino acids. V was clipped by 3 bases and J by 0 bases, with 7 bases between them. CDR3 protein: CASSSEASYNEQFF. The CDR3 DNA reads as TGCGCCAGCAGCTCGGAGGCCTCCTACAATGAGCAGTTCTTC.

This clone appeared a single time. This chain uses TRBV15 with TRBJ1-2, with D unresolved. The CDR3 consists of 11 residues. CDR1 and CDR2 from the germline V gene are LNHNV and YYDKDF (reference sequence). Trimming stripped 2 bases from V and 6 bases from J, with 4 bases between. CDR3 protein: CATSRNNGYTF. The CDR3 nucleotides are TGTGCCACCAGCAGAAATAATGGCTACACCTTC. Full variable domain (missing parts from reference TRBV15 and TRBJ1-2): DAMVIQNPRYQVTQFGKPVTLSCSQTLNHNVMYWYQQKSSQAPKLLFHYYDKDFNNEADTPDNFQSRRPNTSFCFLDIRSPGLGDTAMYLCATSRNNGYTFGSGTRLTVV.

V usage is TRBV28 and J usage is TRBJ1-2; D unclear. V was clipped by 1 base and J by 4 bases, with 10 bases between them. Germline assignment: CDR1 MDHEN and CDR2 SYDVKM. The CDR3 consists of 14 residues. CDR3 region: CASSLFKGLYGYTF. The CDR3 DNA follows: TGTGCCAGCAGTTTATTTAAGGGCCTCTATGGCTACACCTTC.

The sample holds a few counts of this clone. The V call is TRBV27, the J call TRBJ1-5; TRBD1 might be the D (5 bases). V was clipped by 0 bases and J by 0 bases, with 9 bases between them. This CDR3 region has 16 residues. Germline V lookup: CDR1 MNHEY, CDR2 SMNVEV (reference sequence). The CDR3 loop reads CASSLSVGTSNQPQHF. The CDR3 coding sequence is TGTGCCAGCAGTTTATCCGTAGGGACTAGCAATCAGCCCCAGCATTTT.

This clone was counted a single time. This sequence joins TRBV5-1 and TRBJ1-5; D is ambiguous. The CDR3 loop spans 13 amino acids. Germline V gene data show CDR1 as SGHRS and CDR2 as YFSETQ. V was shortened by 2 bases and J by 8 bases, with 11 bases between the two germline ends. CDR3 in amino acids: CASSFEGLEPQHF. In DNA, the CDR3 is TGCGCCAGCAGCTTTGAGGGTTTGGAGCCCCAGCATTTT.

The V gene is TRBV7-9, the J gene TRBJ2-1; 8 bases are a match to TRBD2. The germline V gene encodes CDR1 SEHNR and CDR2 FQNEAQ (reference sequence). The length of the CDR3 is 17 residues. Germline trimming cut 5 bases from V and 6 bases from J; bases unmatched to any gene: 15. The CDR3 protein is CASSRLETSVSPNEQFF. The CDR3 nucleotides read TGTGCCAGCAGCCGACTCGAGACTAGCGTGTCTCCCAATGAGCAGTTCTTC.

This clone was seen more than once but under ten times. The chain is built from TRBV29-1 and TRBJ2-1; maybe TRBD2 (6 bases). CDR3 length: 17 amino acids. The V end was cut by 3 bases, the J end by 0 bases, with 18 bases between. The germline gives CDR1 SQVTM, CDR2 ANQGSEA. The CDR3 here is CSVDWLARETSYNEQFF. The CDR3 bases are TGCAGCGTTGACTGGCTAGCGCGAGAAACCTCCTACAATGAGCAGTTCTTC.

The chain is built from TRBV27 and TRBJ2-1; D is possibly TRBD1 (6 bases). V was clipped by 9 bases and J by 5 bases, with 14 bases between them. Germline V gene sequence: CDR1 MNHEY, CDR2 SMNVEV (reference sequence). This CDR3 is 13 amino acids long. CDR3 region: CASGQLAHNEQFF. The DNA for the CDR3 is TGTGCCAGTGGACAGCTAGCACACAATGAGCAGTTCTTC.

This clone has only a few counts. The rearrangement joins TRBV6-5 to TRBJ1-1, with a tentative D call TRBD1 (5 bases). Trimming took off 2 bases at V and 1 base at J, with 8 bases between the two ends. The V gene's germline CDR1 is MNHEY and CDR2 SVGAGI. The CDR3 loop spans 14 amino acids. CDR3 nucleotides: TGTGCCAGCAGTTACGGGGCAGGGAACACTGAAGCTTTCTTT. This codes for CASSYGAGNTEAFF.

The rearrangement uses TRBV30 and TRBJ1-1, with D uncertain. V lost 5 bases to trimming and J lost 1 base, with 11 bases between them. Looked up from germline, CDR1 is GTSNPN and CDR2 is SVGIG (reference sequence). This CDR3 comprises 13 residues. CDR3 DNA: TGTGCCTGGGTTCGCGACGGGAACACTGAAGCTTTCTTT. As protein: CAWVRDGNTEAFF.

This clone was seen a handful of times. The CDR3, as DNA: TGCAGCCTTACAACGGTTAGCACAGATACGCAGTATTTT. Its protein is CSLTTVSTDTQYF. The chain uses TRBV29-1 and TRBJ2-3; D is uncertain. Trimming took 8 bases from V and 0 from J, leaving 12 bases between them. Germline loops: CDR1 SQVTM, CDR2 ANQGSEA. The CDR3 totals 13 residues.

In DNA, the CDR3 is TGTGCCAGCAGTGGCGGGGGGGGCTACACCTTC. It yields the protein CASSGGGGYTF. J is TRBJ1-2 and V is TRBV27, with TRBD1 as a possible D gene (5 bases). Germline values: CDR1 MNHEY, CDR2 SMNVEV (reference sequence). This CDR3 is built from 11 residues. V was cut by 5 bases and J by 8 bases, with 9 bases left in between.

The sample holds a few counts of this clone. V is TRBV4-1 and J is TRBJ2-7, with unresolved D. Trimming pared 0 bases from V and 9 bases from J, leaving 9 bases between. The CDR3 runs to 12 residues. In germline, CDR1 is MGHRA, CDR2 YSYEKL. CDR3 sequence: CASSQDQRRQYF. The CDR3 coding sequence is TGCGCCAGCAGCCAAGATCAGAGACGGCAGTACTTC.

This chain joins TRBV13 and TRBJ2-7, with 7 bases matching TRBD2. With V trimmed by 2 bases and J by 5 bases, 0 bases remained unmatched. Germline V gives CDR1 PRHDT, CDR2 FYEKMQ (reference sequence). This CDR3 has 12 amino acids. In DNA form, the CDR3 reads TGTGCCAGCAGCTTACGGGGGGACGAGCAGTACTTC. This sequence encodes CASSLRGDEQYF.

This clone was recorded only once. The chain recombines TRBV7-9 with TRBJ2-5, with no clear D. The germline V gene encodes CDR1 SEHNR and CDR2 FQNEAQ (reference sequence). This CDR3 is 14 amino acids long. V shed 2 bases and J shed 1 base, with 8 bases lying between them. The CDR3 protein is CASSLWSPQETQYF. DNA for the CDR3: TGTGCCAGCAGCTTATGGTCTCCCCAAGAGACCCAGTACTTC.

CDR3 protein: CSVDSGLSYEQYF. CDR3 nucleotide sequence: TGCAGCGTTGATTCGGGTCTGTCCTACGAGCAGTACTTC. This chain links TRBV29-1 with TRBJ2-7, with unresolved D. Germline V lookup: CDR1 SQVTM, CDR2 ANQGSEA. The CDR3 sequence is 13 residues long. V gave up 3 bases and J gave up 1 base, with 10 bases separating them.

CDR3 coding DNA: TGTGCCAGTAGTATACCTGCCTCGATTCGGCAGTTCTTC. As protein: CASSIPASIRQFF. V and J are TRBV19 and TRBJ2-1; the D is unclear. This CDR3 is built from 13 residues. V was cut by 2 bases and J by 12 bases, with 14 bases left in between. The germline V gene encodes CDR1 LNHDA and CDR2 SQIVND (reference sequence). Supplemented by reference TRBV19 and TRBJ2-1, the full variable domain reads DGGITQSPKYLFRKEGQNVTLSCEQNLNHDAMYWYRQDPGQGLRLIYYSQIVNDFQKGDIAEGYSVSREKKESFPLTVTSAQKNPTAFYLCASSIPASIRQFFGPGTRLTVL.

The chain recombines TRBV18 with TRBJ1-2; no firm D call. Germline assignment: CDR1 KGHSH and CDR2 LQKENI. This CDR3 is 14 amino acids long. The V end lost 2 bases, the J end lost 4 bases, and 11 bases lay between the germline ends. The CDR3 protein is CASSPDGRFYGYTF. The CDR3 coding sequence is TGTGCCAGCTCACCAGACGGCCGATTCTATGGCTACACCTTC.